This T cell receptor beta chain was sequenced for a study of blood T cell repertoires in COVID-19. Background on the study: Samples came from the United States, Italy and Spain, spanning acute and convalescent COVID-19. Nucleic acid was either cDNA or gDNA, and it came from T cells, B-cell-depleted T cells, or PBMCs.

Germline CDR1 LNHNV, CDR2 YYDKDF (reference sequence). This CDR3 is 16 amino acids long. V was shortened by 3 bases and J by 2 bases, with 16 bases between the two germline ends. In the study's own analysis: Reference gene primer amplification gave estimated nucleated cell counts. Profiled with immunoSEQ multiplex PCR; TCRdb holds only in-frame clones, not every one. Clone size and the V and J calls come from that table; the DNA yielded D and trimming. The sample has some 450,000 clones, approximately 88% seen once; the top ten hold 10% to 15%. This clone was seen once. A Seattle source enrolled patients during active infection and followed them longitudinally.

Sequencing input: peripheral blood. The receptor was isolated from a woman aged 50 to 60 with COVID-19, enrolled during active disease. This sequence joins TRBV15 and TRBJ1-1; D might be TRBD1 (6 bases). In DNA, the CDR3 is TGTGCCACCAGCAGTGCGATGACAGGAGGCAACACTGAAGCTTTCTTT. Its protein product is CATSSAMTGGNTEAFF.